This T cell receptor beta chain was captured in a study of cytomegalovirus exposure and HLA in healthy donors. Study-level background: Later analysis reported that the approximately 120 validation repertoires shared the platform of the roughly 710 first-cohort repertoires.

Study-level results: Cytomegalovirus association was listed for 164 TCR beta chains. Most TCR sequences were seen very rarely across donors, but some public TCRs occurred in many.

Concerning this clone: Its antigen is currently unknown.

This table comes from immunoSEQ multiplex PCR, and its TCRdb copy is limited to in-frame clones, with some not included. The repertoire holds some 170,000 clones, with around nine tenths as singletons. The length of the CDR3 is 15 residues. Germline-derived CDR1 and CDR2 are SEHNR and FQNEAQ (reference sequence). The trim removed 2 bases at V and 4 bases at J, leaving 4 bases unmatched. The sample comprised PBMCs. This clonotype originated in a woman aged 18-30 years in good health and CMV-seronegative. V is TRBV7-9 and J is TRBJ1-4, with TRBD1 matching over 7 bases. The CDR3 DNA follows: TGTGCCAGCAGCTTAACAGGGGCGCTTAATGAAAAACTGTTTTTT. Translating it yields CASSLTGALNEKLFF.